This TCR beta chain derives from a study of T cells in Graves' hyperthyroidism and ophthalmopathy. General study points: Through a model of 13 V-J features, ophthalmopathy was separated from stable hyperthyroidism.

This clonotype was detected a few times. Its antigen is unknown. TCR beta CDR3 sequences were amplified from RNA transcripts. During a first-round RT-PCR of the TCR CDR3, the HTBI primer set was used. TCRdb re-called the multiplex PCR reads through MiXCR, storing one row per CDR3 protein. The repertoire holds roughly 700,000 distinct CDR3 sequences, with roughly 32% as singletons. The germline V gene encodes CDR1 LGHNA and CDR2 YSLEER. V was pared by 0 bases and J by 7 bases, with 13 bases between. This CDR3 region has 14 residues. The chain couples TRBV4-3 to TRBJ2-7; D is possibly TRBD1 or TRBD2 (5 bases each). The source of this sequence is a woman aged 40 to 50 with Graves' hyperthyroidism. The material sequenced was blood. In DNA, the CDR3 is TGCGCCAGCAGCCAAGATCCCCAGGGCGGGGAGCAGTACTTC. Protein product: CASSQDPQGGEQYF.